This record covers a single TCR beta chain. Its antigen is still unknown. Each CDR3 protein gets one entry after TCRdb re-called the 5' RACE reads with MiXCR. The table lists nearly 650,000 distinct CDR3 sequences, around 7.5% of them singletons, with 1.6% in the top ten. This entry comes from a study of identical twins. Study outcomes and limitations: Analyses of zero insertions could, in part, be confounded by invariant MAIT and iNKT cells. With monozygotic twins, out-of-frame TCR alpha sharing exceeded what models estimated.

Everyone who gave samples was a healthy Caucasian. The CDR3 contains 14 residues. The germline CDR1 and CDR2 sequences are DFQATT and SNEGSKA (reference sequence). Deletions cut 6 bases from V and 0 bases from J, with 13 bases between. This sample also appeared in a second study, on yellow fever vaccine responses in identical twins.

The receptor comes from a woman between 18 and 30 years old in good health. The chain couples TRBV20-1 to TRBJ2-3; D may be TRBD1 or TRBD2 (5 bases each). What was sequenced was PBMCs. CDR3 region: CSAPGASSTDTQYF. The CDR3 bases are TGCAGTGCCCCCGGGGCCTCTAGCACAGATACGCAGTATTTT.